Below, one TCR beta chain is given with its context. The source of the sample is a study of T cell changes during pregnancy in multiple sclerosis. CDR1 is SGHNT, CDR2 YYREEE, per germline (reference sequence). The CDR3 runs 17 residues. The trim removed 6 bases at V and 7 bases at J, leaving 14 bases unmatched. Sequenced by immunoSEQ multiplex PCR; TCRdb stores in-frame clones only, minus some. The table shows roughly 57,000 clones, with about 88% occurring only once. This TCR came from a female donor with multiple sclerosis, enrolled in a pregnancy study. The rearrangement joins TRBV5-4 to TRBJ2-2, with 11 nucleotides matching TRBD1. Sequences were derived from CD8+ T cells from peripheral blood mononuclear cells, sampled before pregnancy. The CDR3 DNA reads TGTGCCAGCACCCCAACCCTGGGACAGGGGGAAATCGGGGAGCTGTTTTTT. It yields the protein CASTPTLGQGEIGELFF.